A selection of T cell receptor beta chains follows, all from one sample in a study of Tregs in tolerant kidney transplant recipients. Produced via immunoSEQ multiplex PCR; TCRdb's table is partial and in-frame only. The sample records 15,000 to 18,000 clones, over 85% being singletons. Sequencing was done on a sample of CD8+ T cells from blood. These receptors were obtained from a human donor in good health. Each CDR3 is given with its conserved first and last residue. D genes are given only for firm matches. The size field is filled for only some rows; it gives once, few, many or a size class.

j_call | v_call | clone_size | d_call | cdr3_nt | cdr3_aa
TRBJ2-2 | TRBV7-2 | medium-sized | - | TGTGCCAGCAGCCTCCGGCGGACCGTCGGGGAGCTGTTTTTT | CASSLRRTVGELFF
TRBJ2-5 | TRBV19 | - | - | TGTGCCAGTAGTGGGCTCCGACAGCCCGTCCTCCAAGAGACCCAGTACTTC | CASSGLRQPVLQETQYF
TRBJ2-7 | TRBV19 | - | - | TGTGCCAGTAGCGAAGGGGGGGCGAATCACGAGCAGTACTTC | CASSEGGANHEQYF
TRBJ2-7 | TRBV4-3 | - | TRBD2 | TGCGCCAGCAGCCAAGATAAAAGCGGGGGGCCCTACTCCTACGAGCAGTACTTC | CASSQDKSGGPYSYEQYF
TRBJ2-1 | TRBV2 | - | - | TGTGCCAGCAGTCTTGGGGGTGTGGATGAGCAGTTCTTC | CASSLGGVDEQFF
TRBJ1-1 | TRBV30 | medium-sized | - | TGTGCCTGGAGTGGTCGAGAAGCTTTCTTT | CAWSGREAFF
TRBJ2-1 | TRBV6-5 | - | - | TGTGCCAGCAGTTACGGAGCGGAGAGTGAGCAGTTCTTC | CASSYGAESEQFF
TRBJ2-2 | TRBV5-1 | - | - | TGCGCCAGCAGCTTGGGAGGGGCCGAACGGGAGCTGTTTTTT | CASSLGGAERELFF
TRBJ2-3 | TRBV7-2 | - | TRBD2 | TGTGCCAGCAGCTTGGAGGTAGCGGGAGGTACAAGCACAGATACGCAGTATTTT | CASSLEVAGGTSTDTQYF
TRBJ2-7 | TRBV13 | - | TRBD1 | TGTGCCAGCAGCCCGACCGGAGGACAGGGACCCGAGCAGTACTTC | CASSPTGGQGPEQYF
TRBJ1-2 | TRBV5-1 | - | - | TGCGCCAGCAGCTTGTTGGGCAGGGCGAACTATGGCTACACCTTC | CASSLLGRANYGYTF
TRBJ2-5 | TRBV7-8 | - | - | TGTGCCAGCAGCTCCTGGACGGGCCAAGAGACCCAGTACTTC | CASSSWTGQETQYF
TRBJ2-7 | TRBV5-3 | - | TRBD1 | TGTGCCAGAAGCTCAGGGGGCTTCCCCTACGAGCAGTACTTC | CARSSGGFPYEQYF
TRBJ2-7 | TRBV9 | - | - | TGTGCCAGCAGCCTACGCGACAGGTCCTACGAGCAGTACTTC | CASSLRDRSYEQYF
TRBJ1-2 | TRBV11-2 | - | - | TGTGCCAGCAGCTTAGTGCCCCAGGGAAGGTGGTATGGCTACACCTTC | CASSLVPQGRWYGYTF
TRBJ2-7 | TRBV27 | - | TRBD2 | TGTGCCAGCAGAATAGCGGGGCCAGGCGAGCAGTACTTC | CASRIAGPGEQYF
TRBJ1-4 | TRBV12-5 | once | - | TGTGCTAGTGGTTTGTGGGGTGCAACTAATGAAAAACTGTTTTTT | CASGLWGATNEKLFF
TRBJ2-1 | TRBV14 | - | - | TGTGCCAGCAGAACAGGGACGCATGAGCAGTTCTTC | CASRTGTHEQFF
TRBJ1-1 | TRBV13 | - | - | TGTGCCAGCAGCTTCGGGACGGACACTGAAGCTTTCTTT | CASSFGTDTEAFF
TRBJ1-2 | TRBV7-9 | - | - | TGTGCCAGCAGATCAGGACGGGAGAACTATGGCTACACCTTC | CASRSGRENYGYTF
TRBJ2-4 | TRBV2 | - | - | TGTGCCAGCAGTGGCAAGAGCGGGTGGACCAAAAACATTCAGTACTTC | CASSGKSGWTKNIQYF
TRBJ1-2 | TRBV2 | - | - | TGTGCCAGCAGTGAAGGGGGACGGGGGACTGGCTATGGCTACACCTTC | CASSEGGRGTGYGYTF
TRBJ2-3 | TRBV2 | - | - | TGTGCCAGCAGTGAAAGGAAGGGCCTGATTGGGTCCACAGATACGCAGTATTTT | CASSERKGLIGSTDTQYF
TRBJ1-2 | TRBV5-6 | - | - | TGTGCCAGCAGCAGAAACAGGGATTCGAGGGGCTACACCTTC | CASSRNRDSRGYTF
TRBJ1-2 | TRBV7-8 | few | - | TGTGCCAGCAGCTCACGGTCCGTGGATGGCTACACCTTC | CASSSRSVDGYTF
TRBJ2-3 | TRBV10-2 | - | TRBD1 | TGCGCCAGCAGAGATCGGACAGGGGGCAGCACAGATACGCAGTATTTT | CASRDRTGGSTDTQYF
TRBJ2-3 | TRBV29-1 | - | - | TGCAGCGTTGAAGACGGGAGCCCCACAGATACGCAGTATTTT | CSVEDGSPTDTQYF
TRBJ1-4 | TRBV23-1 | - | TRBD1 | TGCGCCAGCAGTCAATACGGACAGGGGCCCCTTGGGGGAAAACTGTTTTTT | CASSQYGQGPLGGKLFF
TRBJ2-1 | TRBV15 | - | TRBD1 | TGTGCCACCAGCACCCCCCGGCAGGGGGCTTACAATGAGCAGTTCTTC | CATSTPRQGAYNEQFF
TRBJ2-5 | TRBV18 | - | TRBD1 | TGTGCCAGCTCACCCGGGGACAGTTATCAAGAGACCCAGTACTTC | CASSPGDSYQETQYF
TRBJ2-1 | TRBV7-3 | few | TRBD2 | TGTGCCAGCAGCTTAGGTCCCCCCGGGACTAACTACAATGAGCAGTTCTTC | CASSLGPPGTNYNEQFF
TRBJ2-7 | TRBV5-1 | - | - | TGCGCCAGTACTACCCGGGACCCCGCCTACGAGCAGTACTTC | CASTTRDPAYEQYF
TRBJ1-5 | TRBV5-1 | - | - | TGCGCCAGCAGCCAGGACAGCTATAGCAATCAGCCCCAGCATTTT | CASSQDSYSNQPQHF
TRBJ2-1 | TRBV4-3 | - | - | TGCGCCAGCAGCCAATTTTCAGGGGACAATGAGCAGTTCTTC | CASSQFSGDNEQFF
TRBJ2-7 | TRBV4-1 | - | TRBD1 | TGCGCCAGCAGCCTTCGCTCCCGCCGACCGGGACAGGGGATCCACGAGCAGTACTTC | CASSLRSRRPGQGIHEQYF
TRBJ2-1 | TRBV7-3 | - | TRBD2 | TGTGCCAGCAGCTCCACTAGCGGGGGGGCAAATGAGCAGTTCTTC | CASSSTSGGANEQFF
TRBJ2-1 | TRBV7-9 | large | - | TGTGCCAGCAGCGGAGGACAGTGGGGGAATGAGCAGTTCTTC | CASSGGQWGNEQFF